The T cell receptor beta chain described here comes from a study of CD8 T cells in Susac syndrome. Germline CDR1 SQVTM, CDR2 ANQGSEA. The CDR3 is 11 amino acids. V dropped 1 base and J dropped 7 bases, with 7 bases sitting between them. When the RNA was reverse transcribed, random hexamers were used with an input of about 0.45 to 1 ug. TCRdb reanalysed the immunoSEQ multiplex PCR reads using MiXCR and keeps one entry per CDR3 protein. In the table there are some 65,000 distinct CDR3 sequences, approximately 94% of which are singletons. The genes are TRBV29-1 and TRBJ1-2; D gene uncertain. Sequenced sample: CD8+ T cells from PBMCs. The source of this sequence is a human donor with multiple sclerosis. DNA of the CDR3: TGCAGCGTTGAAGCCTCGGGTGGCTACACCTTC. Translated, it gives CSVEASGGYTF.